A single T cell receptor beta chain is shown here with its context. This sample was taken from a study of blood T cells in healthy people across ages. With 1 base removed from V and 7 bases from J, the gap between germline ends came to 11 bases. The length of the CDR3 is 14 residues. PCR was performed a second time for about 7 to 11 cycles using a sample-barcoded 5' primer and a J-beta primer mix. TCRdb re-derived calls from the 5' RACE reads in MiXCR, one entry per CDR3 protein. The sample lists hundreds of thousands of distinct CDR3 sequences, more than 20% seen once, with approximately 3.7% in the top ten.

The origin of this receptor is an older man in good health. The chain recombines TRBV12-3 or TRBV12-4 with TRBJ1-5; maybe TRBD1 (5 bases). The material sequenced was blood. In nucleotides, the CDR3 is TGTGCCAGCAGTTTAGAGGCCAGGGACCAGCCCCAGCATTTT. Its translation: CASSLEARDQPQHF.